The present TCR beta chain was sequenced within a study of human T cells and chemical hapten exposure (TCRdb year 2021). About the investigation overall: For sensitization, 2% DPC in acetone was applied to a roughly 2 cm by roughly 2 cm area of upper inner arm skin. Weekly therapeutic DPC doses were additionally applied to the scalp of patients throughout the roughly 23-week study period. Patch testing on the upper back used Finn chambers containing 0.01% DPC, with scoring done after 6 days according to International Contact Dermatitis Research Group standards. Alopecia areata with under or over 50% scalp involvement, alopecia totalis and alopecia universalis were represented in the patient cohort, which was mostly female. Libraries were pooled for sequencing, and variation in per-sample TCR yields was attributed mainly to small differences in library volumes within the pool. In alopecia patients, the study followed how the peripheral blood TCR repertoire changed in vivo over primary and secondary sensitization to diphenylcyclopropenone (DPC), a hapten. Patient blood was sampled pre-sensitization (week 0) and at 2, 6 and about 24 weeks after DPC sensitization. Approximately 28 alopecia patients gave blood for TCR sequencing at one to four time points (pre-sensitization, 2, 6 and 24 weeks). On the study overall, not on this receptor specifically: Patch test score correlated positively with the number of PT1 expanded TCRs, reaching significance at thresholds 8, 16 and 32 but not at 4. Repeated subsampling changed both the strength of the expansion versus patch-test correlation and the threshold at which the correlation became significant. Because every patient had alopecia, a presumed autoimmune disease, the patients' immune response might differ from that of healthy individuals. The number of TCRs above 1 in 1000 frequency did not change with DPC sensitization; there was no evidence of global repertoire structure alterations. Compared with pre-sensitization or healthy control sets, expanded TCRs formed significantly more large CDR3 similarity clusters, which is consistent with antigen-driven responses.

Trimming costs V 0 bases and J 3 bases, and their ends lie 11 bases apart. The CDR3 runs 15 residues from the cysteine to the phenylalanine. CDR3 DNA only is kept here, 45 bases in frame from base 1. Based on the germline V gene, the CDR1 and CDR2 sequences are LGHNA and YNFKEQ. The sample's time point label is to be understood as: patch test 2, 6 weeks after DPC sensitization. The treatment or condition label, as the study defines it: therapeutic diphenylcyclopropenone sensitization with weekly scalp DPC. At each patch-test visit, blood was drawn before the patch test was applied. Patients were considered eligible if aged 18 to 70, diagnosed with alopecia and deemed suitable for DPC therapy, and patients were excluded if pregnant. Total RNA was extracted from unfractionated whole blood that had been collected in Tempus Blood RNA tubes. Receptor amplification or capture employed RACE. These reads were obtained on a NextSeq 500. Library preparation attached unique molecular identifiers to individual cDNA molecules for quantitative, reproducible TCR counting. Each blood RNA sample was used to sequence both TCR alpha and TCR beta chains. Processing in the source paper ran as follows. Samples had a median of roughly 98,000 TCRs, with a range from 23,224 to 690,600. V, J and CDR3 annotation of the TCR reads was performed with the Decombinator software suite. Every sample was subsampled to the same number of TCRs (28,000) for the PS versus PT1 abundance plots. Expanded TCRs were defined as absent before sensitization and observed at least eight times at the 2-week time point. TCRdb took the public reads, trimmed them with fastp at Q25, ran MiXCR for clone calling and kept in-frame beta chains. Rows are combined by CDR3 protein, so each entry shows the most common genes and DNA. The V and J calls shown here were made by TCRdb, not taken from the authors' results. Counted in this sample were some 71,000 distinct CDR3 sequences; under 13% of them appeared once. The ten largest clones take up roughly 6.8% of the sample.

This clonotype was seen many times. The target of this receptor is not known. Base quality data are lacking; no much larger clone is found one base away. The rearranged segments are TRBV4-2 and TRBJ1-1, with TRBD1 tentatively as D gene (6 bases match). The clonotype originates from a woman aged 50 to 60 with alopecia areata. Some clones in this sample may be carry-over from other donors' samples. The material sequenced was whole blood, taken in connection with sensitization to the hapten diphenylcyclopropenone (DPC). This receptor has the CDR3 CASSQDLAGDTEAFF. The bases are TGTGCCAGCAGCCAAGATTTGGCAGGGGACACTGAAGCTTTCTTT.